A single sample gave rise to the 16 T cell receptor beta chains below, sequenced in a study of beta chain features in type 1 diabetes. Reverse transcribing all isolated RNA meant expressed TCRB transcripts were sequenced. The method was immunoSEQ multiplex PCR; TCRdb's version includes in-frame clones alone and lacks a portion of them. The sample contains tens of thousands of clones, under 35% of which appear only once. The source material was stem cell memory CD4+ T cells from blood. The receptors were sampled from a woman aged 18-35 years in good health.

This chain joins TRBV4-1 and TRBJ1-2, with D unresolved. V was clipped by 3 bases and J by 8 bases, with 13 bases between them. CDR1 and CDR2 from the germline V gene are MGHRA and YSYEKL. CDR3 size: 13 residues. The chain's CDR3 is CASSQPQVFGYTF. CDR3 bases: TGCGCCAGCAGCCAGCCCCAGGTTTTCGGCTACACCTTC.

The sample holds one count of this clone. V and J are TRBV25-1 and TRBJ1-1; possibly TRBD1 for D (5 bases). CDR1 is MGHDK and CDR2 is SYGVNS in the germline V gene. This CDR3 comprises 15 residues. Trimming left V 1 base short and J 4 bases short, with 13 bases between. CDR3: CASSEWGGDFTEAFF. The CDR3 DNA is TGTGCCAGCAGTGAATGGGGAGGGGATTTCACTGAAGCTTTCTTT.

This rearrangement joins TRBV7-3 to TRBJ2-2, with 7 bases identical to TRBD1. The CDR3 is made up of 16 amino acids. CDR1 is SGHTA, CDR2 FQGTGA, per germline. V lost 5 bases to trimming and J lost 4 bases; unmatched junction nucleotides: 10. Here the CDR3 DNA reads TGTGCCAGCAGCCCGGGAAGGACAGGCGCCACCGGGGAGCTGTTTTTT. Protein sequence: CASSPGRTGATGELFF.

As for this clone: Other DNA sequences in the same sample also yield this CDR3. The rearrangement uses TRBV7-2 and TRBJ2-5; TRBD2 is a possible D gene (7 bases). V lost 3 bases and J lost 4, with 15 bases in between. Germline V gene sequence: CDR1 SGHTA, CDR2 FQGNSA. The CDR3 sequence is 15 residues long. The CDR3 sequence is CASSFQRGGRETQYF. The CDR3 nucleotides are TGTGCCAGCAGCTTCCAAAGGGGGGGCCGAGAGACCCAGTACTTC. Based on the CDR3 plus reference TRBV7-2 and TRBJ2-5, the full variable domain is GAGVSQSPSNKVTEKGKDVELRCDPISGHTALYWYRQSLGQGLEFLIYFQGNSAPDKSGLPSDRFSAERTGGSVSTLTIQRTQQEDSAVYLCASSFQRGGRETQYFGPGTRLLVL.

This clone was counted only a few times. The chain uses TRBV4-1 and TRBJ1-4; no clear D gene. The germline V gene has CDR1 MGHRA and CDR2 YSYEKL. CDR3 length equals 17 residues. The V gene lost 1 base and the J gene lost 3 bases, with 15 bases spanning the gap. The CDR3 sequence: CASSQVNPRRANEKLFF. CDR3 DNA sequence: TGCGCCAGCAGCCAAGTAAACCCACGGCGGGCTAATGAAAAACTGTTTTTT.

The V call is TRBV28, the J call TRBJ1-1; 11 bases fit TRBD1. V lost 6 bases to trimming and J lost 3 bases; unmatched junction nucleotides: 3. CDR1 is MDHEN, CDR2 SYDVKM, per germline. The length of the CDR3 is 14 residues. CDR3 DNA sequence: TGTGCCAGCAGAACGGGACAGGGGGACACTGAAGCTTTCTTT. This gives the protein CASRTGQGDTEAFF.

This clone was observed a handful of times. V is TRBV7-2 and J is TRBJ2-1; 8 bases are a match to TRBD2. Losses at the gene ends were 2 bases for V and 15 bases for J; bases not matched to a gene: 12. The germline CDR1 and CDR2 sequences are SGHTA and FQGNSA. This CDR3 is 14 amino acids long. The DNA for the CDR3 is TGTGCCAGCAGCTTATTGGCGGGGGGAATCGAACGGTTCTTC. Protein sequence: CASSLLAGGIERFF.

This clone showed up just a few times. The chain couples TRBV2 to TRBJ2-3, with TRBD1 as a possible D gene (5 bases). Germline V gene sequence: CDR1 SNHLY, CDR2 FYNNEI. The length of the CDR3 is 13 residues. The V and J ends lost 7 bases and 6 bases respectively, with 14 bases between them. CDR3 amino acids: CASMAGAADTQYF. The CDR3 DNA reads TGTGCCAGCATGGCTGGGGCGGCGGATACGCAGTATTTT. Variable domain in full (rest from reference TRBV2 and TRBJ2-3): EPEVTQTPSHQVTQMGQEVILRCVPISNHLYFYWYRQILGQKVEFLVSFYNNEISEKSEIFDDQFSVERPDGSNFTLKIRSTKLEDSAMYFCASMAGAADTQYFGPGTRLTVL.

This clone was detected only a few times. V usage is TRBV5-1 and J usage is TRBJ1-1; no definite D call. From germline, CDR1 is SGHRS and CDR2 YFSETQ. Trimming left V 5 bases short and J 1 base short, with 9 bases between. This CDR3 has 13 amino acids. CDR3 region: CASSGSANTEAFF. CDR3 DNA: TGCGCCAGCAGTGGGAGTGCGAACACTGAAGCTTTCTTT.

The CDR3 coding sequence is TGTGCCAGCAGTGAAGGGGCGGGGGCACAAGAGACCCAGTACTTC. The encoded protein is CASSEGAGAQETQYF. The chain uses TRBV6-1 and TRBJ2-5; D is perhaps TRBD2 (7 bases). CDR1 MNHNS and CDR2 SASEGT come from the germline V gene. V lost 1 base and J 2 bases, leaving 11 bases between the germline ends. The CDR3 covers 15 residues.

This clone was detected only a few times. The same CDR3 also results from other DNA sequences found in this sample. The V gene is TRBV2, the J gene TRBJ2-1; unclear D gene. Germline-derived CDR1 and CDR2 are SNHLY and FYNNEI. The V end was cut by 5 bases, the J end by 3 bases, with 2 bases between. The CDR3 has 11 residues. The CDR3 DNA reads TGTGCCAGCAGTTACTACAATGAGCAGTTCTTC. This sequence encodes CASSYYNEQFF.

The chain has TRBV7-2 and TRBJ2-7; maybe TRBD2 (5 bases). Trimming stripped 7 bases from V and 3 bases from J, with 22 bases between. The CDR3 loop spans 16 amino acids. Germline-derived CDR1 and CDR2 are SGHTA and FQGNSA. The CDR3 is CASTPGVRALRYEQYF. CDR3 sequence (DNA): TGTGCCAGCACCCCCGGCGTGAGGGCCCTCCGCTACGAGCAGTACTTC.

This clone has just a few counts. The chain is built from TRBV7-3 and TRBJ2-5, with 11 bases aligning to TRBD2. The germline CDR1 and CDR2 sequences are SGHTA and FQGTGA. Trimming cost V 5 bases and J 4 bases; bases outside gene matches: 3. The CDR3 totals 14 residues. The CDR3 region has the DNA TGTGCCAGCAGCCCTAGCGGGGGGTCAGAGACCCAGTACTTC. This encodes CASSPSGGSETQYF.

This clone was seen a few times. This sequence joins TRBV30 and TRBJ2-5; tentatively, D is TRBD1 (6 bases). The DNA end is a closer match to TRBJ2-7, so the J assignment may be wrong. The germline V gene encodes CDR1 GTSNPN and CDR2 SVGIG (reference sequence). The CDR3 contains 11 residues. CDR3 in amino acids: CAWGGPYEQYF. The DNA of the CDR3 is TGTGCCTGGGGGGGCCCCTACGAGCAGTACTTC.

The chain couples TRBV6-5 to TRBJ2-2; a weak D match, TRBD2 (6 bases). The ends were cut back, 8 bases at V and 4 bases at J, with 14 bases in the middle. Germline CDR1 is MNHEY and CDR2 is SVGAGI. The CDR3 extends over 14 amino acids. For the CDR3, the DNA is TGTGCCAGCCGGCGGGACTTAATCACCGGGGAGCTGTTTTTT. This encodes CASRRDLITGELFF.

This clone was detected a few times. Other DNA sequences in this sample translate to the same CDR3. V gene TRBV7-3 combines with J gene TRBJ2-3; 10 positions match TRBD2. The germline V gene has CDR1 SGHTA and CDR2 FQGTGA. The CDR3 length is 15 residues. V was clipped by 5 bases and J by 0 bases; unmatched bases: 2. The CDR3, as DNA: TGTGCCAGCAGCCCTAGCGGGGGAAGCACAGATACGCAGTATTTT. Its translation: CASSPSGGSTDTQYF.